The next 23 T cell receptor beta chains were all read from a single sample in a study of blood T cell repertoires in COVID-19. Repertoires were generated with immunoSEQ multiplex PCR, while TCRdb's copy carries only in-frame clones and drops some. The sample consists of under 150,000 clones, approximately 81% of them appearing once. Sample: peripheral blood. These TCRs come from a man aged 45-65 years with acute or convalescent COVID-19.

The chain joins TRBV5-4 to TRBJ2-1; no definite D call. Germline loops: CDR1 SGHNT, CDR2 YYREEE (reference sequence). CDR3 length: 12 amino acids. V was trimmed by 2 bases and J by 9 bases, leaving 9 bases between them. CDR3 sequence (DNA): TGTGCCAGCAGCTTCATTACTCGTGAGCAGTTCTTC. Its protein product is CASSFITREQFF.

The chain recombines TRBV5-8 with TRBJ1-6; TRBD1 aligns across 7 bases. Per the germline V gene, CDR1 is SGHTS and CDR2 is YDEGEE. The CDR3 has 17 amino acids. After removal of 4 bases from V and 5 bases from J, the junction contained 12 bases not matched to a gene. CDR3 in DNA: TGTGCCAGCAGCAAACAACTCTGGACAGGAGATAATTCACCCCTCCACTTT. This encodes CASSKQLWTGDNSPLHF. The full variable domain, in which reference TRBV5-8 and TRBJ1-6 provide the parts outside the CDR3, is EAGVTQSPTHLIKTRGQQATLRCSPISGHTSVYWYQQALGLGLQFLLWYDEGEERNRGNFPPRFSGRQFPNYSSELNVNALELEDSALYLCASSKQLWTGDNSPLHFGNGTRLTVT.

This clone is a singleton in its sample. This rearrangement joins TRBV9 to TRBJ1-3; D is undetermined. Germline-derived CDR1 and CDR2 are SGDLS and YYNGEE. V was pared by 0 bases and J by 0 bases, with 7 bases between. This CDR3 is built from 15 residues. This chain's CDR3 is CASSVGPGSGNTIYF. In nucleotides, the CDR3 is TGTGCCAGCAGCGTAGGCCCGGGCTCTGGAAACACCATATATTTT. The full variable domain, its missing parts supplied by reference TRBV9 and TRBJ1-3, is DSGVTQTPKHLITATGQRVTLRCSPRSGDLSVYWYQQSLDQGLQFLIQYYNGEERAKGNILERFSAQQFPDLHSELNLSSLELGDSALYFCASSVGPGSGNTIYFGEGSWLTVV.

This clone appeared a single time. This chain connects TRBV27 to TRBJ2-5, with 7 bases aligning to TRBD1. V was clipped by 4 bases and J by 5 bases; unmatched bases: 7. Per germline, CDR1 MNHEY and CDR2 SMNVEV (reference sequence). CDR3 length: 14 amino acids. In nucleotides, the CDR3 is TGTGCCAGCAGTTCGGTAGGGGGCTGGGAGACCCAGTACTTC. Protein: CASSSVGGWETQYF.

The chain uses TRBV5-4 and TRBJ2-1; 16 bases map to TRBD2. The CDR3 sequence is 16 residues long. Germline lookup yields CDR1 SGHNT and CDR2 YYREEE (reference sequence). Losses at the gene ends were 4 bases for V and 9 bases for J; bases not matched to a gene: 7. The chain's CDR3 is CASSAGTSGGASEQFF. In DNA form, the CDR3 reads TGTGCCAGCAGCGCCGGGACTAGCGGGGGGGCAAGTGAGCAGTTCTTC.

The genes are TRBV29-1 and TRBJ2-2; 12 bases map to TRBD1. CDR3 size: 13 residues. The germline V gene has CDR1 SQVTM and CDR2 ANQGSEA. Trimming at V came to 6 bases and at J to 8 bases, leaving 4 bases not matched to a gene. The CDR3 here is CSVGDRGLGELFF. Here the CDR3 DNA reads TGCAGCGTCGGGGACAGGGGGCTTGGGGAGCTGTTTTTT.

The J gene is TRBJ1-5, the V gene TRBV6-6; D may be TRBD1 (5 bases). CDR1 MNHNY and CDR2 SVGAGI come from the germline V gene (reference sequence). This CDR3 region has 12 residues. The ends were cut back, 8 bases at V and 7 bases at J, with 12 bases in the middle. CDR3 nucleotides: TGTGCCAGCCGGGTAAGGGGACAGCCCCAGCATTTT. Encoded protein: CASRVRGQPQHF.

V usage is TRBV30 and J usage is TRBJ1-2; D is undetermined. The CDR3 has 12 residues. V was clipped by 7 bases and J by 1 base, with 10 bases between them. The germline gives CDR1 GTSNPN, CDR2 SVGIG (reference sequence). CDR3 nucleotides: TGTGCCTTCGGACGGGATAACTATGGCTACACCTTC. Translating it yields CAFGRDNYGYTF. Full variable domain (rest looked up from reference TRBV30 and TRBJ1-2): SQTIHQWPATLVQPVGSPLSLECTVEGTSNPNLYWYRQAAGRGLQLLFYSVGIGQISSEVPQNLSASRPQDRQFILSSKKLLLSDSGFYLCAFGRDNYGYTFGSGTRLTVV.

For the CDR3, the DNA is TGCGCCAGCAGCTTCGGACTAGCGGGGGGGCGCACCGTGGGCACCGGGGAGCTGTTTTTT. It specifies CASSFGLAGGRTVGTGELFF. The rearrangement links TRBV5-1 to TRBJ2-2; 15 bases are shared with TRBD2. The CDR3 length is 20 residues. V lost 2 bases, J lost 4 bases, and 12 bases stayed unmatched. Germline V gene lookup returns CDR1 SGHRS and CDR2 YFSETQ.

Only a few counts were recorded for this clone. The rearrangement links TRBV5-1 to TRBJ2-7; D may be TRBD1 (6 bases). The germline CDR1 and CDR2 sequences are SGHRS and YFSETQ. Deletions cut 2 bases from V and 3 bases from J, with 12 bases between. The CDR3 consists of 14 residues. The CDR3 sequence is CASSLDRLYYEQYF. In DNA form, the CDR3 reads TGCGCCAGCAGCTTAGACAGGCTATACTACGAGCAGTACTTC.

The chain carries TRBV19 and TRBJ1-1, with a possible D match to TRBD1 (5 bases). The CDR3 spans 15 residues. Germline V gives CDR1 LNHDA, CDR2 SQIVND (reference sequence). V was cut by 4 bases and J by 0 bases, with 12 bases left in between. CDR3: CASSTRTPLNTEAFF. For the CDR3, the DNA is TGTGCCAGTAGTACCCGGACACCTTTGAACACTGAAGCTTTCTTT.

This clone showed up just a few times. V is TRBV5-6 and J is TRBJ1-5, with TRBD1 as a possible D gene (6 bases). The CDR3 has 17 amino acids. V was cut by 3 bases and J by 1 base, with 17 bases left in between. Germline loops: CDR1 SGHDT, CDR2 YYEEEE. CDR3 residues: CASSSRTGGLSNQPQHF. The CDR3 bases are TGTGCCAGCAGCTCCCGTACCGGGGGGCTCAGCAATCAGCCCCAGCATTTT.

This clone was seen a handful of times. V is TRBV5-1 and J is TRBJ1-1; weak D call: TRBD1 (6 bases). In germline, CDR1 is SGHRS, CDR2 YFSETQ. The V end was cut by 1 base, the J end by 5 bases, with 15 bases between. The CDR3 spans 15 residues. The CDR3 DNA reads as TGCGCCAGCAGCTTGCAGGGGACGAAGAAAACTGAAGCTTTCTTT. Encoded protein: CASSLQGTKKTEAFF.

The rearrangement joins TRBV5-4 to TRBJ1-2; 7 nucleotides line up with TRBD1. V lost 3 bases, J lost 1 base, and 9 bases stayed unmatched. Germline values: CDR1 SGHNT, CDR2 YYREEE (reference sequence). The CDR3 contains 16 residues. The CDR3 DNA reads TGTGCCAGCAGCTCCGGGGCAGGGGGTAATAACTATGGCTACACCTTC. Its translation: CASSSGAGGNNYGYTF.

CDR3 protein: CASSGPGGRGELFF. The CDR3, as DNA: TGTGCCAGTAGTGGGCCAGGGGGGAGAGGGGAGCTGTTTTTT. The genes are TRBV19 and TRBJ2-2; D is perhaps TRBD1 (7 bases). V dropped 5 bases and J dropped 8 bases, with 15 bases sitting between them. This CDR3 spans 14 amino acids. CDR1 and CDR2 (germline): LNHDA, SQIVND (reference sequence).

V gene TRBV3-1 (or the pseudogene TRBV3-2) combines with J gene TRBJ1-3; D gene uncertain. From germline, CDR1 is LGHDT and CDR2 YNNKEL (reference sequence). Between the trimmed V and J ends, which lost 4 bases and 0 bases, there was a span of 7 bases. CDR3 length: 14 amino acids. CDR3 region: CASSPQSSGNTIYF. The DNA for the CDR3 is TGTGCCAGCAGCCCCCAGTCCTCTGGAAACACCATATATTTT.

The chain combines TRBV28 with TRBJ1-6; TRBD1 might be the D (5 bases). This CDR3 spans 14 amino acids. Germline V gives CDR1 MDHEN, CDR2 SYDVKM. Trimming removed 3 bases at V and 8 bases at J, with 11 bases between. CDR3 nucleotide sequence: TGTGCCAGCAGTTTTAATGCGGGGGATTCACCCCTCCACTTT. Its translation: CASSFNAGDSPLHF. Full variable domain (outside the CDR3, taken from reference TRBV28 and TRBJ1-6): DVKVTQSSRYLVKRTGEKVFLECVQDMDHENMFWYRQDPGLGLRLIYFSYDVKMKEKGDIPEGYSVSREKKERFSLILESASTNQTSMYLCASSFNAGDSPLHFGNGTRLTVT.

The rearrangement joins TRBV4-1 to TRBJ2-7; 13 positions agree with TRBD2. V was pared by 2 bases and J by 5 bases, with 6 bases of the junction left unmatched. The CDR3 is 16 residues long. Germline loops: CDR1 MGHRA, CDR2 YSYEKL. For the CDR3, the DNA is TGCGCCAGCAGCCAATGGTTGGGGACTAGCGGGGACGAGCAGTACTTC. Protein: CASSQWLGTSGDEQYF.

The gene calls are TRBV27 and TRBJ1-6; TRBD1 matches 8 bases. The V and J ends lost 4 bases and 10 bases, in that order; junction bases with no gene match: 9. The CDR3 is made up of 15 amino acids. Germline V lookup: CDR1 MNHEY, CDR2 SMNVEV (reference sequence). Here the CDR3 DNA reads TGTGCCAGCAGTTCAACGACAGGGGTACGATCACCCCTCCACTTT. It encodes CASSSTTGVRSPLHF.

This chain links TRBV29-1 with TRBJ1-3; 8 bases agree with TRBD1. The junction had 5 bases not matched to a gene; V was cut back by 6 bases and J by 4 bases. CDR1 and CDR2 from the germline V gene are SQVTM and ANQGSEA. The CDR3 has 13 amino acids. In DNA, the CDR3 is TGCAGCGTAACAGGGGGTGACGGAAACACCATATATTTT. It yields the protein CSVTGGDGNTIYF.

V is TRBV19 and J is TRBJ1-1; D may be TRBD1 (6 bases). The germline V and J ends were trimmed by 7 bases and 6 bases, with 18 bases remaining between them. From germline, CDR1 is LNHDA and CDR2 SQIVND (reference sequence). The CDR3 covers 14 residues. The CDR3 reads CASTISGARAEAFF. DNA of the CDR3: TGTGCCAGTACCATATCAGGGGCGAGGGCTGAAGCTTTCTTT.

This clone was counted once. The chain is built from TRBV5-1 and TRBJ2-3; 11 positions agree with TRBD1. V dropped 4 bases and J dropped 3; count of bases not matched to a gene: 10. The CDR3 consists of 17 residues. Germline V gene data show CDR1 as SGHRS and CDR2 as YFSETQ. CDR3 loop: CASSPRTGGRGTDTQYF. Here the CDR3 DNA reads TGCGCCAGCAGCCCCAGGACAGGGGGCCGTGGGACAGATACGCAGTATTTT.

V and J are TRBV6-2 or TRBV6-3 and TRBJ2-2; TRBD1 matches 10 bases. The CDR3 contains 16 residues. V lost 0 bases to trimming and J lost 7 bases; unmatched junction nucleotides: 5. Germline CDR1 is MNHEY and CDR2 is SVGEGT. The CDR3 sequence is CASSYSTGGLGGELFF. The CDR3, as DNA: TGTGCCAGCAGTTACTCGACAGGGGGCCTTGGCGGGGAGCTGTTTTTT.